This TCR beta chain was identified in a study of blood T cells in healthy people across ages. Together with a sample-barcoded 5' primer, a J-beta primer mix was included in a second PCR lasting about 6 to 12 cycles. MiXCR was run by TCRdb on the 5' RACE reads, yielding one entry per CDR3 protein. This table holds 730,000 or so distinct CDR3 sequences, around 43% found once. The table lists this clonotype with a few counts. The antigen is unknown. Study-level points and caveats: Fewer expanded clones and more diversity marked long-lived versus aged donors.

The V segment lost 5 bases and the J segment 8 bases; nucleotides outside the gene matches: 14. This CDR3 is built from 16 residues. The sequence was obtained from a man aged 80 or over in good health. The J gene is TRBJ1-4, the V gene TRBV12-3 or TRBV12-4, with 7 bases identical to TRBD1. Material for sequencing was blood. The CDR3 DNA follows: TGTGCCAGCAGTCCCTTTGGGGGAGGGGGCAGGGAAAAACTGTTTTTT. Translated, it gives CASSPFGGGGREKLFF.